This T cell receptor (beta chain) originates from a study of OX40 agonist ivuxolimab in advanced cancers. Profiling relied on immunoSEQ multiplex PCR, and the TCRdb table lists in-frame clones only, not all of them. The sample lists more than 65,000 clones; about 86% were seen once. With autoimmune disease history or systemic immunosuppression, patients were excluded. The source of this sequence is an adult with an advanced solid tumor such as melanoma, head and neck, liver or kidney cancer. Material: CD4+ or CD8+ T cells sorted from blood, obtained in a trial of the OX40 agonist ivuxolimab.

The CDR3 DNA reads as TGTGCCAGCAGTAGGGGGAGCACCGGGGAGCTGTTTTTT. This encodes CASSRGSTGELFF. The rearrangement joins TRBV6-6 to TRBJ2-2; D may be TRBD1 (6 bases). Germline V gene lookup returns CDR1 MNHNY and CDR2 SVGAGI (reference sequence). This CDR3 contains 13 residues. The V end was cut by 5 bases, the J end by 4 bases, with 8 bases between.